This TCR beta chain was recovered during a study of technical replicates of blood from several donors listed by TCRdb under 2017. At the junction V is shortened by 6 bases and J by 6 bases; bases outside the gene matches: 5. The germline V gene gives CDR1 as MNHNS and CDR2 as SASEGT. Inclusive of the bounding cysteine and phenylalanine, the CDR3 is 12 residues long. The DNA shown is the 36-base CDR3, in frame from base 1. Note on this clone: Its antigen is not yet known. Per-nucleotide qualities are absent, and no much larger clonotype sits a single base away.

Receptor amplification or capture employed the immunoSEQ multiplex PCR assay. TCRdb limited this immuneACCESS table to in-frame rearrangements with V and J called. A share of clones is missing; checked studies link under half to unresolved V genes, and the rest is unexplained. A total of roughly 79,000 clones appear in this sample, about 81% of them only once. Of the sample, around 4% is held by the ten largest clones. The source is a human donor in good health. Some clones in this sample may be carry-over from other donors' samples. The sequencing input was PBMCs. The chain is encoded by TRBV6-1 joined to TRBJ2-7; TRBD2 aligns with 7 central bases. At the DNA level, the sequence is TGTGCCAGCAGGGTCAGGGAGGGCGAGCAGTACTTC. Protein translation: CASRVREGEQYF.